This TCR beta chain was found in a study of CXCR3-negative and CXCR3-positive naive CD8 T cells. Of note for this clonotype: Its antigen is currently unknown.

General study results and limits: Memory CD8+ T cell repertoires were far less diverse than both naive subsets. More hydrophobic TRB CDR3s occurred in CXCR3-positive than in CXCR3-negative naive cells.

The CDR3 is 15 amino acids. TRB cDNA libraries were made by UMI-labeled 5' RACE. From its re-call of the 5' RACE reads, TCRdb lists each CDR3 protein once, without DNA. Seen in this sample are under 150,000 distinct CDR3 sequences; the ten most common clones hold 0.5% to 0.7%. Naive CD8+ T cells showed a CD45RO-CCR7+CD27+CD95- phenotype. Sequencing was performed on naive CXCR3+ CD8+ T cells from blood. Noted subset: CD45RO-CCR7+CD27+CD95- naive CD8+ T cells expressing CXCR3 (TNR3+). The chain is built from TRBV12-3 or TRBV12-4 and TRBJ1-1; TCRdb outputs TRBD1, but without DNA this stays unchecked. The sequence derives from a human donor in good health. Some clones in this sample may be carry-over from other donors' samples. The CDR3 here is CASSGPGISGDEAFF.